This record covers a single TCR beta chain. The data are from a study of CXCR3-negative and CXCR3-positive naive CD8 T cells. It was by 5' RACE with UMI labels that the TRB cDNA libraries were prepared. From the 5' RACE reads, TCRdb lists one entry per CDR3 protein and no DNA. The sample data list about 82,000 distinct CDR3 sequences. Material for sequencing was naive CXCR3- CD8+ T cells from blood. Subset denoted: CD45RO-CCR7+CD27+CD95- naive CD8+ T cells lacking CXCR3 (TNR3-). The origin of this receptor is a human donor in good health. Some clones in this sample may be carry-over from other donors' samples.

The CDR3 sequence: CASSLVASGSTDTQYF. The chain is built from TRBV5-1 and TRBJ2-3; lacking DNA, the TRBD2 call made by TCRdb goes unchecked. The germline gives CDR1 SGHRS, CDR2 YFSETQ. The CDR3 is made up of 16 amino acids.